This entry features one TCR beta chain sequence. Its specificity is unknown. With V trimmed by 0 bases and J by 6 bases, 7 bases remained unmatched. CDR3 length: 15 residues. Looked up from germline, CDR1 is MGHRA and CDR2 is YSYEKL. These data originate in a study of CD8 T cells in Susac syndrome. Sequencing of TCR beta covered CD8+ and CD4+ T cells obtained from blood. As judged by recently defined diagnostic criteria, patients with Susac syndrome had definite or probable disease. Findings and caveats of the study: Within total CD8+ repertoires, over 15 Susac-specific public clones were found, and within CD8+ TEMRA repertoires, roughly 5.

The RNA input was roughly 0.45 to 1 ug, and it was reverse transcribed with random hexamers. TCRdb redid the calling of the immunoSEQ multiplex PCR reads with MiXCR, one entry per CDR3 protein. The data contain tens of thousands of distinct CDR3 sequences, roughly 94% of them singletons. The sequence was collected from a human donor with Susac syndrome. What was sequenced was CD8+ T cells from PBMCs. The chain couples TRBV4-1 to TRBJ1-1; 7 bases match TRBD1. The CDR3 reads CASSQEDRASAEAFF. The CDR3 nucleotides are TGCGCCAGCAGCCAAGAAGACAGGGCTTCAGCTGAAGCTTTCTTT.